There are a few counts of the clone carrying this T cell receptor beta chain. No antigen is known for it. The sample is drawn from a study of cytomegalovirus exposure and HLA in healthy donors. Study-level findings and limits: A previous analysis found most TCR beta V segments productive roughly 87% or roughly 30% of the time. TCR beta chains numbering approximately 150 were designated cytomegalovirus-associated. Later on, analysis showed that most CMV-associated TCR beta chains appeared to be HLA-restricted.

Primers: 60 Vbeta forward and 13 Jbeta reverse. Sequencing used immunoSEQ multiplex PCR; TCRdb keeps in-frame clones, though not all of them. Here the sample spans roughly 100,000 clones, roughly 80% being singletons. With 0 bases removed from V and 6 bases from J, the gap between germline ends came to 20 bases. Germline CDR1 is KGHSH and CDR2 is LQKENI. The CDR3 sequence is 17 residues long. Input material: PBMCs. The receptor comes from a young man in good health and CMV-seropositive. The rearrangement joins TRBV18 to TRBJ1-1; weak D call: TRBD1 (5 bases). The CDR3 DNA reads TGTGCCAGCTCACCACCCTGGAGGGGCCATGATGTGGCTGAAGCTTTCTTT. This sequence encodes CASSPPWRGHDVAEAFF.